One sample yielded the 26 T cell receptor beta chains listed below, sequenced in a study of Graves' ophthalmopathy and Graves' hyperthyroidism. RNA transcripts provided the template for amplifying TCR beta CDR3 regions. After a first-round RT-PCR with HTBI primers, a second-round multiplex PCR was run. TCRdb processed the multiplex PCR reads anew with MiXCR; each CDR3 protein has one entry. The sample has almost 750,000 distinct CDR3 sequences, 40% seen once. The sample comprised peripheral blood. The receptor set was obtained from an adult man with Graves' ophthalmopathy.

The chain recombines TRBV2 with TRBJ2-2; D gene ambiguous. Per germline, CDR1 SNHLY and CDR2 FYNNEI. This CDR3 is built from 15 residues. Deletions cut 2 bases from V and 3 bases from J, with 10 bases between. The CDR3 nucleotides are TGTGCCAGCAGTGAATATAAGGCGTACACCGGGGAGCTGTTTTTT. Protein sequence: CASSEYKAYTGELFF.

The sample holds many counts of this clonotype. This sequence joins TRBV19 and TRBJ1-2; 7 positions agree with TRBD1. The J segment lost 4 bases and the V segment lost 5 bases, leaving 4 bases of the junction unmatched. There are 13 residues in the CDR3. The V gene's germline CDR1 is LNHDA and CDR2 SQIVND (reference sequence). CDR3 DNA: TGTGCCAGTAGTGGGCGGACAGGCTATGGCTACACCTTC. Encoded protein: CASSGRTGYGYTF.

The chain carries TRBV5-6 and TRBJ2-5; D is unclear. V lost 0 bases to trimming and J lost 4 bases, with 7 bases between them. CDR3 length equals 13 residues. The germline V gene encodes CDR1 SGHDT and CDR2 YYEEEE. The CDR3 is CASSLVRLETQYF. The DNA for the CDR3 is TGTGCCAGCAGCTTGGTCCGTTTAGAGACCCAGTACTTC.

This rearrangement joins TRBV10-3 to TRBJ2-5; D is unclear. V was clipped by 5 bases and J by 9 bases, with 22 bases between them. This CDR3 is 15 amino acids long. Germline-derived CDR1 and CDR2 are ENHRY and SYGVKD. Here the CDR3 reads CAISQHVGNQDSQYF. CDR3 bases: TGTGCCATCAGTCAACATGTAGGAAATCAAGACTCCCAGTACTTC.

The chain carries TRBV24-1 and TRBJ1-5; D perhaps matches TRBD1 (5 bases). CDR3 length: 14 residues. CDR1 is KGHDR and CDR2 is SFDVKD in the germline V gene. V was shortened by 11 bases and J by 5 bases, with 18 bases between the two germline ends. CDR3 coding DNA: TGTGCCAGCAGCTTAGACAGCCAGGATCAGCCCCAGCATTTT. Translating gives CASSLDSQDQPQHF.

This clonotype was seen only a few times. V gene TRBV25-1 combines with J gene TRBJ2-2, with TRBD1 as a possible D gene (5 bases). Trimming removed 2 bases at V and 0 bases at J, with 13 bases between. The germline CDR1 and CDR2 sequences are MGHDK and SYGVNS. The CDR3 consists of 17 residues. The CDR3 DNA sequence: TGTGCCAGCAGTGAAGGCTGGGGCACTACGAACACCGGGGAGCTGTTTTTT. This sequence encodes CASSEGWGTTNTGELFF.

Turning to this clonotype: Its ends do not fully match the called genes, so a read error is possible. V is TRBV25-1 and J is TRBJ1-1; a possible D gene is TRBD1 (5 bases). Per the germline V gene, CDR1 is MGHDK and CDR2 is SYGVNS. The CDR3 totals 15 residues. As DNA, the CDR3 is TGTGCCTGCAGTGCTAAAGGGGCATGGGGCACTGAAGCTTTCTTT. As protein: CACSAKGAWGTEAFF.

The chain uses TRBV7-2 and TRBJ1-6; D perhaps matches TRBD1 (5 bases). This CDR3 spans 16 amino acids. Germline-derived CDR1 and CDR2 are SGHTA and FQGNSA. V was cut by 4 bases and J by 6 bases, with 16 bases left in between. The CDR3 loop is CASSSARAGGNSPLHF. Written as DNA, the CDR3 is TGTGCCAGCAGCTCAGCCAGGGCTGGGGGTAATTCACCCCTCCACTTT.

This rearrangement joins TRBV6-1 to TRBJ2-7, with D maybe TRBD1 (5 bases). V was cut by 4 bases and J by 3 bases, with 13 bases left in between. Germline V gives CDR1 MNHNS, CDR2 SASEGT. The CDR3 loop spans 14 amino acids. The CDR3 sequence is CASSVETEHYEQYF. The CDR3, as DNA: TGTGCCAGCAGTGTAGAGACAGAACACTACGAGCAGTACTTC.

The CDR3 DNA follows: TGTGCCAGCAGTGAAGCTGAGAACACTGAAGCTTTCTTT. Translated, it gives CASSEAENTEAFF. V and J are TRBV6-5 and TRBJ1-1; no clear D. CDR3 length equals 13 residues. Per germline, CDR1 MNHEY and CDR2 SVGAGI. Trimming shortened V by 5 bases and J by 1 base, and 8 bases separated the two germline ends.

This sequence joins TRBV28 and TRBJ2-7, with 9 bases aligning to TRBD2. CDR1 is MDHEN, CDR2 SYDVKM, per germline. The CDR3 is 14 amino acids. Germline trimming cut 6 bases from V and 5 bases from J; bases unmatched to any gene: 8. The CDR3 reads CASRPGTSIHEQYF. In DNA form, the CDR3 reads TGTGCCAGCAGGCCCGGGACTAGCATCCACGAGCAGTACTTC.

This rearrangement joins TRBV11-2 to TRBJ2-3; 10 positions match TRBD2. Trimming cost V 6 bases and J 6 bases; bases outside gene matches: 15. The V gene's germline CDR1 is SGHAT and CDR2 FQNNGV. This CDR3 has 17 residues. The CDR3 protein is CASRVSVTSGTSDTQYF. The CDR3 DNA follows: TGTGCCAGCAGAGTTTCAGTTACTAGCGGGACATCCGATACGCAGTATTTT. The entire variable domain, with the rest obtained from reference TRBV11-2 and TRBJ2-3, is as follows: EAGVAQSPRYKIIEKRQSVAFWCNPISGHATLYWYQQILGQGPKLLIQFQNNGVVDDSQLPKDRFSAERLKGVDSTLKIQPAKLEDSAVYLCASRVSVTSGTSDTQYFGPGTRLTVL.

This clonotype was observed at least ten times. The chain links TRBV19 to TRBJ2-5; TRBD2 matches at 13 bases. CDR1 and CDR2 (germline): LNHDA, SQIVND (reference sequence). J lost 4 bases, V lost 4 bases, and 3 bases had no gene match. The CDR3 is 15 residues long. For the CDR3, the DNA is TGTGCCAGTAGTAACAGACTAGCGGGAGGAGAGACCCAGTACTTC. This gives the protein CASSNRLAGGETQYF.

This clonotype has ten or more counts. V usage is TRBV29-1 and J usage is TRBJ2-5; D is unclear. V lost 3 bases and J 5 bases, leaving 13 bases between the germline ends. There are 13 residues in the CDR3. The germline V gene has CDR1 SQVTM and CDR2 ANQGSEA. The CDR3 loop reads CSVERLAAETQYF. For the CDR3, the DNA is TGCAGCGTTGAGCGGCTCGCCGCGGAGACCCAGTACTTC. Full variable domain (missing parts from reference TRBV29-1 and TRBJ2-5): SAVISQKPSRDICQRGTSLTIQCQVDSQVTMMFWYRQQPGQSLTLIATANQGSEATYESGFVIDKFPISRPNLTFSTLTVSNMSPEDSSIYLCSVERLAAETQYFGPGTRLLVL.

Of note for this clonotype: The CDR3 end shows no conserved phenylalanine or tryptophan, and so a read error is likely. The chain uses TRBV20-1 and TRBJ1-5, with D hard to call. The CDR3 length is 15 residues. V gave up 1 base and J gave up 0 bases, with 10 bases separating them. The V gene's germline CDR1 is DFQATT and CDR2 SNEGSKA (reference sequence). The DNA of the CDR3 is TGCAGTGCTAGAGGACGTGTGGATAGCAATCAGCCCCAGCATGGT. Residues: CSARGRVDSNQPQHG.

This clonotype was detected a few times. This sequence joins TRBV2 and TRBJ1-1, with a tentative D call TRBD1 (5 bases). V was shortened by 6 bases and J by 4 bases, with 15 bases between the two germline ends. The CDR3 loop spans 14 amino acids. Germline V gives CDR1 SNHLY, CDR2 FYNNEI. In nucleotides, the CDR3 is TGTGCCAGCAGCATGAGGGGCGGGTTCACTGAAGCTTTCTTT. Its protein is CASSMRGGFTEAFF.

In its sample, this clonotype was seen a few times. V gene TRBV6-5 combines with J gene TRBJ1-6; a possible D gene is TRBD1 (5 bases). V gave up 8 bases and J gave up 14 bases, with 28 bases separating them. There are 16 residues in the CDR3. Germline loops: CDR1 MNHEY, CDR2 SVGAGI. The CDR3 coding sequence is TGTGCCAGCTCCCTCGGTCGGGGGGACGGGGGGTCAACCCTCCACTTT. Its protein product is CASSLGRGDGGSTLHF.

This chain uses TRBV7-6 with TRBJ2-7, with TRBD1 matching 9 bases. With V trimmed by 5 bases and J by 5 bases, 10 bases remained unmatched. CDR3 length: 15 amino acids. Germline CDR1 is SGHVS and CDR2 is FNYEAQ. The CDR3 reads CASSQDLTGGNEQYF. The CDR3 DNA is TGTGCCAGCAGCCAAGATTTAACAGGGGGCAACGAGCAGTACTTC. Complete variable domain (other parts from reference TRBV7-6 and TRBJ2-7): GAGVSQSPRYKVTKRGQDVALRCDPISGHVSLYWYRQALGQGPEFLTYFNYEAQQDKSGLPNDRFSAERPEGSISTLTIQRTEQRDSAMYRCASSQDLTGGNEQYFGPGTRLTVT.

J is TRBJ2-7 and V is TRBV29-1; 14 bases are a match to TRBD2. In germline, CDR1 is SQVTM, CDR2 ANQGSEA. CDR3 length: 16 amino acids. V was clipped by 2 bases and J by 7 bases; unmatched bases: 10. The CDR3 bases are TGCAGCGTTGAACTACCGGGACTAGCGGGAGTGGAAGAGCAGTACTTC. Its translation: CSVELPGLAGVEEQYF.

Of note for this clonotype: This sequence may be a read error, since a much larger clone differs from it by one base. V and J are TRBV29-1 and TRBJ2-7, with D uncertain. CDR1 and CDR2 from the germline V gene are SQVTM and ANQGSEA. This CDR3 region has 11 residues. CDR3 sequence reads: CSVERSGEKYF. In nucleotides, the CDR3 is TGCAGCGTTGAACGTTCGGGCGAGAAGTACTTC.

This clonotype was seen a few times. The J gene is TRBJ1-1, the V gene TRBV12-3 or TRBV12-4; no clear D gene. V was cut by 4 bases and J by 7 bases, with 13 bases left in between. CDR3 length equals 13 residues. The CDR3 loop reads CASSSFSSNEAFF. CDR3 sequence (DNA): TGTGCCAGCAGTTCATTCAGCTCAAATGAAGCTTTCTTT.

Worth noting for this clonotype: At one end, the junction sequence differs from germline, possibly due to a read error. The rearrangement uses TRBV7-9 and TRBJ1-1, with a weak D call TRBD1 (5 bases). The CDR3 extends over 12 amino acids. Germline CDR1 SEHNR, CDR2 FQNEAQ (reference sequence). The CDR3 reads CAGSLGATEAFF. CDR3 sequence (DNA): TGTGCCGGCAGCTTAGGGGCCACTGAAGCTTTCTTT.

The J gene is TRBJ2-2, the V gene TRBV19; D possibly corresponds to TRBD1 (6 bases). The V gene lost 11 bases and the J gene lost 4 bases, with 17 bases spanning the gap. Germline assignment: CDR1 LNHDA and CDR2 SQIVND (reference sequence). CDR3 length equals 14 residues. CDR3 residues: CALRKGRGTGELFF. CDR3 DNA: TGTGCCCTCAGAAAGGGCAGGGGCACCGGGGAGCTGTTTTTT. Filled out from reference TRBV19 and TRBJ2-2, the complete variable domain reads DGGITQSPKYLFRKEGQNVTLSCEQNLNHDAMYWYRQDPGQGLRLIYYSQIVNDFQKGDIAEGYSVSREKKESFPLTVTSAQKNPTAFYLCALRKGRGTGELFFGEGSRLTVL.

The chain employs TRBV25-1 and TRBJ2-2; 12 bases match TRBD1. This CDR3 comprises 16 residues. Germline CDR1 reads MGHDK; CDR2 reads SYGVNS. V trimming: 5 bases; J trimming: 6 bases; junction bases outside the gene matches: 7. DNA for the CDR3: TGTGCCAGCAGTTCCCGGGACAGGGGGCTTGCCGGGGAGCTGTTTTTT. Its translation is CASSSRDRGLAGELFF.

The chain carries TRBV20-1 and TRBJ2-2; D ambiguous. Between the trimmed V and J ends, which lost 1 base and 4 bases, there was a span of 13 bases. The CDR3 length is 15 residues. CDR1 is DFQATT, CDR2 SNEGSKA, per germline (reference sequence). The CDR3 is CSARVTRASTGELFF. In DNA form, the CDR3 reads TGCAGTGCTAGAGTTACCCGGGCGTCCACCGGGGAGCTGTTTTTT.

CDR3 in DNA: TGTGCCAGTAGTGTTCGGCCAGGCCCGACCTACGAGCAGTACTTC. Its translation is CASSVRPGPTYEQYF. V usage is TRBV19 and J usage is TRBJ2-7; D unresolved. V was cut by 5 bases and J by 2 bases, with 16 bases left in between. Per the germline V gene, CDR1 is LNHDA and CDR2 is SQIVND (reference sequence). This CDR3 has 15 amino acids.